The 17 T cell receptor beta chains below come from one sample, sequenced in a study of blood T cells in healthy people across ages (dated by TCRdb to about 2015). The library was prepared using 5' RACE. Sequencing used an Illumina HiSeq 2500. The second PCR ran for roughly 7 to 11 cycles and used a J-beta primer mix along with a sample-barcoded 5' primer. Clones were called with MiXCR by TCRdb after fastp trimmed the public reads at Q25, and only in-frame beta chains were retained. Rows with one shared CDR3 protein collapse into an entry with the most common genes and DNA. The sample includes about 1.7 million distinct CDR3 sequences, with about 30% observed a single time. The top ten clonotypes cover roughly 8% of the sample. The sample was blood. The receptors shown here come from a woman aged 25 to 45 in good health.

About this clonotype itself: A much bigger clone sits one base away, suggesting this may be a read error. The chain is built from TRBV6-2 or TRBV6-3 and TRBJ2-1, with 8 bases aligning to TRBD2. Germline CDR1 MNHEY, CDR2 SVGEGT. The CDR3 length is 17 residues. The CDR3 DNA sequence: TGTGCCGGCAGTCCCCCATCGTTGGGCGGGAGGAACAATGAGCAGTTCTTC. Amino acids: CAGSPPSLGGRNNEQFF.

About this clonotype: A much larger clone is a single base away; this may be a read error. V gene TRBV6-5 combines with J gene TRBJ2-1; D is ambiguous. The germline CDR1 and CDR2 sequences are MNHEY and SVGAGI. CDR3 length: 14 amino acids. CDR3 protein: CVSSPPDGYNEQFF. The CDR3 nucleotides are TGTGTCAGCAGTCCCCCGGACGGCTACAATGAGCAGTTCTTC.

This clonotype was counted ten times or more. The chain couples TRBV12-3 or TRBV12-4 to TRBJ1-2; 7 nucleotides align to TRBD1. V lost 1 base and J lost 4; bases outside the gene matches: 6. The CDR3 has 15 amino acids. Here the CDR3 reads CASSLGGQDLYGYTF. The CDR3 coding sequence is TGTGCCAGCAGTTTAGGAGGACAGGACCTCTATGGCTACACCTTC.

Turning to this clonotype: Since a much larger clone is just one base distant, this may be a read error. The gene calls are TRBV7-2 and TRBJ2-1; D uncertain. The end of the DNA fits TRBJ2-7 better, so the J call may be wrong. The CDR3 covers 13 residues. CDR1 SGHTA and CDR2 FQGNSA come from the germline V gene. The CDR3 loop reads CASTDLSYNEQYF. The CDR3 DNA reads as TGTGCCAGCACCGATCTCTCCTACAATGAGCAGTACTTC.

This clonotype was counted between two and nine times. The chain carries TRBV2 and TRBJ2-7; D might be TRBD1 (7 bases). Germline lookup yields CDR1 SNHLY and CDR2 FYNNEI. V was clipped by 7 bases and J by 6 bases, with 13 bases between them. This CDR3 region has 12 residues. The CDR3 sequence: CASKRGRGEQYF. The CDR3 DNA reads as TGTGCCAGCAAGAGGGGGCGGGGCGAGCAGTACTTC.

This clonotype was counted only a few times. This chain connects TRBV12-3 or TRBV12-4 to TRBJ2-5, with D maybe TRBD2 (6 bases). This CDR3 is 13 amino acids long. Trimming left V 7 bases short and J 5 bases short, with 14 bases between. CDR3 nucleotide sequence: TGTGCCAGCAACACACGGGGGTGGGAGACCCAGTACTTC. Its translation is CASNTRGWETQYF.

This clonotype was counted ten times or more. The CDR3 nucleotides read TGCAGCGTTGGATGGGGTCAGAAAAACATTCAGTACTTC. Translated: CSVGWGQKNIQYF. The rearrangement joins TRBV29-1 to TRBJ2-4; D not certain. The CDR3 contains 13 residues. Trimming pared 4 bases from V and 4 bases from J, leaving 11 bases between. Germline CDR1 reads SQVTM; CDR2 reads ANQGSEA.

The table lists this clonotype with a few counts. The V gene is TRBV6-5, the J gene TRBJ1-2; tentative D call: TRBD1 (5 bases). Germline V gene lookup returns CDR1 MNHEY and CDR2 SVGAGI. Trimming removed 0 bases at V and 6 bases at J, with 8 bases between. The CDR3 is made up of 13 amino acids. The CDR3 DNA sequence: TGTGCCAGCAGTTACTCGAAACAGGATGGCTACACCTTC. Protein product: CASSYSKQDGYTF.

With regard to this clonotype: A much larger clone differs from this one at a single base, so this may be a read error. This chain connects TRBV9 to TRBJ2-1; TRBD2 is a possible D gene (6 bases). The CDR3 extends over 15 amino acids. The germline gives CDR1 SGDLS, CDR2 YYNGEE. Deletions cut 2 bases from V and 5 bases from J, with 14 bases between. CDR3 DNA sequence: TGTGCCAGCAGCGTGGGGCGGAGGGCACACAATGAGCAGTTCTTC. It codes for CASSVGRRAHNEQFF.

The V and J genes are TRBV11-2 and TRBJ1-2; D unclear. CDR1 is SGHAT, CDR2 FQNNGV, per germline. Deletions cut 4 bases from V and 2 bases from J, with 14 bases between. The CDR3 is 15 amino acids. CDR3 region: CASSSRLGENYGYTF. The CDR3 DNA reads TGTGCCAGCAGCTCCCGGTTGGGTGAGAACTATGGCTACACCTTC.

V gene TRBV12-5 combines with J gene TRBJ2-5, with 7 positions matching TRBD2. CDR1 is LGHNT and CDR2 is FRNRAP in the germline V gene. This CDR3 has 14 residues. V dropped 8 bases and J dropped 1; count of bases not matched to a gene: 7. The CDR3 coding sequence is TGTGCTAGTCGGTGGGGGGGACTCCAAGAGACCCAGTACTTC. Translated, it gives CASRWGGLQETQYF.

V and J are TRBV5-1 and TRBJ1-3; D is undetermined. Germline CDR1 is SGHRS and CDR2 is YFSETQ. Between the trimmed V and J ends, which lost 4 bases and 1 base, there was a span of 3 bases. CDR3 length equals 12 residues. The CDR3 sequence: CASSESGNTIYF. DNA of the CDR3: TGCGCCAGCAGCGAATCTGGAAACACCATATATTTT.

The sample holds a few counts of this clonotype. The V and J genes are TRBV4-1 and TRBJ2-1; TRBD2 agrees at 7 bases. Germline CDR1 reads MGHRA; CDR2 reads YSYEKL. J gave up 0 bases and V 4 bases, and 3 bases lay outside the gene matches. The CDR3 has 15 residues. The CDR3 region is CASSPLANSYNEQFF. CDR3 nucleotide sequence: TGCGCCAGCAGCCCACTAGCGAACTCCTACAATGAGCAGTTCTTC.

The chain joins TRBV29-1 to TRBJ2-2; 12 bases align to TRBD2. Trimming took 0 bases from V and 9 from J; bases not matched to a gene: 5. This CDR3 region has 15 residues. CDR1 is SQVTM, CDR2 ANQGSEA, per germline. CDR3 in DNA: TGCAGCGTTGAAGATACGACTAGCGGGAGCCGGGAGCTGTTTTTT. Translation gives CSVEDTTSGSRELFF.

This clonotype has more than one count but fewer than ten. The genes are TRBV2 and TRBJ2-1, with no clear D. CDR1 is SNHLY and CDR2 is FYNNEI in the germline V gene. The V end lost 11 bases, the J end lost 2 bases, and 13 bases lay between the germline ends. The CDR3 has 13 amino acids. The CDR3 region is CAGRPDTYNEQFF. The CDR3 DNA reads TGTGCCGGCCGCCCCGACACCTACAATGAGCAGTTCTTC.

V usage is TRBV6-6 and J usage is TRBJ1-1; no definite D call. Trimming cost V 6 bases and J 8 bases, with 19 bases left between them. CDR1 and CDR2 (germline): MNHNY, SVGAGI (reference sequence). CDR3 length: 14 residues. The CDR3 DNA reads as TGTGCCAGCAGGTCCAAGCGCCCTGAATGGGAAGCTTTCTTT. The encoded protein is CASRSKRPEWEAFF.

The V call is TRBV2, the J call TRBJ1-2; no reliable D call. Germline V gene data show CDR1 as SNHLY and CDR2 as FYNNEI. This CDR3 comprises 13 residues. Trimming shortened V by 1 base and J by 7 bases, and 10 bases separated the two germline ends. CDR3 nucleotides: TGTGCCAGCAGTGAAGTCCCCGAGGGTGGCTACACCTTC. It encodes CASSEVPEGGYTF.